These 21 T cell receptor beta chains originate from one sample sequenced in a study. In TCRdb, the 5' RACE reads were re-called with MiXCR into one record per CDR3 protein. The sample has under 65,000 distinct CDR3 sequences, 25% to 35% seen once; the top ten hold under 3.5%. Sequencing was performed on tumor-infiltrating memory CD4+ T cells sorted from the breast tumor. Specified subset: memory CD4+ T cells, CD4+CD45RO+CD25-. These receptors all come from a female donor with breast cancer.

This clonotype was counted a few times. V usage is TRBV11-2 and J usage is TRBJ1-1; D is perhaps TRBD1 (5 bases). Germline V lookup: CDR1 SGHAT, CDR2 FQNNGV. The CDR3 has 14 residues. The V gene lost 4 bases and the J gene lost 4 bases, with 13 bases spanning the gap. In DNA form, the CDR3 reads TGTGCCAGCAGCTCAACCACCGGGGCCACTGAAGCTTTCTTT. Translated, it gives CASSSTTGATEAFF.

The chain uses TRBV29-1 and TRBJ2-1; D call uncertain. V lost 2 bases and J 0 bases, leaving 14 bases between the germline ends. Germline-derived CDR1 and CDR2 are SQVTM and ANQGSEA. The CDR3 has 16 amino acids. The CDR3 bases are TGCAGCGTTGAACCGGGCCCCTTGAGCTCCTACAATGAGCAGTTCTTC. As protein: CSVEPGPLSSYNEQFF.

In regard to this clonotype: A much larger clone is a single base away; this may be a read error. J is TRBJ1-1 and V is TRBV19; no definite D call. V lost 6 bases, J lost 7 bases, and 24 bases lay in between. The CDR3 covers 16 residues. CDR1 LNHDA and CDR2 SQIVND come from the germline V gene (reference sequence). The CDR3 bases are TGTGCCAGTAGGATGAGGCTCATGAACACTGAGGATGAAGCTTTCTTT. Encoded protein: CASRMRLMNTEDEAFF.

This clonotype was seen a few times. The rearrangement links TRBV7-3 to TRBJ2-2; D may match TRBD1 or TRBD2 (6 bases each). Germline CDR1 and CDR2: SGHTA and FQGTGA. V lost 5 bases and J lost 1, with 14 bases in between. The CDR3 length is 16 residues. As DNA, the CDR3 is TGTGCCAGCAGCCCACCTGGGGGGCAGAACACCGGGGAGCTGTTTTTT. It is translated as CASSPPGGQNTGELFF.

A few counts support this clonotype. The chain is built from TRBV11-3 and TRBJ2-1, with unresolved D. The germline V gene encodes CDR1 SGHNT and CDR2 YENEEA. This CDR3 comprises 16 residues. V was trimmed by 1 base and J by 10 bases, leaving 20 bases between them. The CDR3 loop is CASSLVSGRWLREQFF. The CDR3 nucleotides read TGTGCCAGCAGCTTAGTTTCTGGCCGGTGGCTCAGGGAGCAGTTCTTC. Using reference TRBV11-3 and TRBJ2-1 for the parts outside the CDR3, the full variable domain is EAGVVQSPRYKIIEKKQPVAFWCNPISGHNTLYWYLQNLGQGPELLIRYENEEAVDDSQLPKDRFSAERLKGVDSTLKIQPAELGDSAVYLCASSLVSGRWLREQFFGPGTRLTVL.

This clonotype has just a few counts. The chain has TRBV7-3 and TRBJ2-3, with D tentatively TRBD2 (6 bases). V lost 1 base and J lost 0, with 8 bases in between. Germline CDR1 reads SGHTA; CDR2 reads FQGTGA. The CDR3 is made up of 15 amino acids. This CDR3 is CASSLNRGSTDTQYF. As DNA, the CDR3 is TGTGCCAGCAGCTTAAACCGGGGGAGCACAGATACGCAGTATTTT.

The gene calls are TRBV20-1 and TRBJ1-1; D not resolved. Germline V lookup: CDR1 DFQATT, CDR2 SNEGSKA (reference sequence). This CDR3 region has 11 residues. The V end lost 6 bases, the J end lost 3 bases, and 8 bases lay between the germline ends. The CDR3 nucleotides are TGCAGTGCCAAGCACTACACTGAAGCTTTCTTT. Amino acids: CSAKHYTEAFF.

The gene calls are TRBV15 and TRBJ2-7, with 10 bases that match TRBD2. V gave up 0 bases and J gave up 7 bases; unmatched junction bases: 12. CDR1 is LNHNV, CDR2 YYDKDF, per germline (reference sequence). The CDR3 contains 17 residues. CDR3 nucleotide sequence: TGTGCCACCAGCAGAGAGTCCGCGGGACTAGCGTTCCGAGAGCAGTACTTC. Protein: CATSRESAGLAFREQYF.

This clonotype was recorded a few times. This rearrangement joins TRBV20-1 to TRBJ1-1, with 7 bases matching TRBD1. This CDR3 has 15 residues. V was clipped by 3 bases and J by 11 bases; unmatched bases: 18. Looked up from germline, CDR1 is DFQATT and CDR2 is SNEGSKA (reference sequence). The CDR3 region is CSARDITGEHLTAFF. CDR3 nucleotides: TGCAGTGCTAGGGATATTACAGGGGAGCATTTAACGGCTTTCTTT.

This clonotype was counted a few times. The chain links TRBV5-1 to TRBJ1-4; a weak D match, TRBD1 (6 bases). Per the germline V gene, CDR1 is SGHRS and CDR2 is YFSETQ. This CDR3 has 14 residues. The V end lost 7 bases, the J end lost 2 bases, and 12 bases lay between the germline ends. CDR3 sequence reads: CASRPGATNEKLFF. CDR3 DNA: TGCGCCAGCCGGCCGGGGGCGACTAATGAAAAACTGTTTTTT.

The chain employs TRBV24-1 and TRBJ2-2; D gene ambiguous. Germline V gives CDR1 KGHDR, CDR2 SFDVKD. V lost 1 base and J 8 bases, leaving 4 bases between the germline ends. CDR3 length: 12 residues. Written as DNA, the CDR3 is TGTGCCACCAGTGATTTTCGGGGGGAGCTGTTTTTT. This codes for CATSDFRGELFF.

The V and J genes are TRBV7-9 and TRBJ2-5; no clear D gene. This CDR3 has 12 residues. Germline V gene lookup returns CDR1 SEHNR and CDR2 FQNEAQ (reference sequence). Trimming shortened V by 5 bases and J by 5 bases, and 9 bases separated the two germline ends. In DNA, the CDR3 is TGTGCCAGCAGCCCCTCCGGGGAGACCCAGTACTTC. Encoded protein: CASSPSGETQYF.

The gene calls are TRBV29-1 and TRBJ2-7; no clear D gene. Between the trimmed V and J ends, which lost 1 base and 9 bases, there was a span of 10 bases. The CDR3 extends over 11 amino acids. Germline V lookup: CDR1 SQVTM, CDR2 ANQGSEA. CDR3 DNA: TGCAGCGTTGAAGCTTCCCACGGGCAGTACTTC. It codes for CSVEASHGQYF.

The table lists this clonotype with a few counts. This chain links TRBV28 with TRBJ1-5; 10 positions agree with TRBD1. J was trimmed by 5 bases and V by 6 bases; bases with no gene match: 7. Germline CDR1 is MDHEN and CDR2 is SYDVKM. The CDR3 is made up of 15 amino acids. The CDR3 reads CASSPGTGDYQPQHF. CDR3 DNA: TGTGCCAGCAGCCCCGGGACAGGGGATTATCAGCCCCAGCATTTT.

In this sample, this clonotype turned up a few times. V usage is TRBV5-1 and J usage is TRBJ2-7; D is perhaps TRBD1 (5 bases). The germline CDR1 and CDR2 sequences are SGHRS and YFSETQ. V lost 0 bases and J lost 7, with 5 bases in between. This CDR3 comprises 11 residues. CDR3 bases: TGCGCCAGCAGCTTGGACAGGGAGCAGTACTTC. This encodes CASSLDREQYF.

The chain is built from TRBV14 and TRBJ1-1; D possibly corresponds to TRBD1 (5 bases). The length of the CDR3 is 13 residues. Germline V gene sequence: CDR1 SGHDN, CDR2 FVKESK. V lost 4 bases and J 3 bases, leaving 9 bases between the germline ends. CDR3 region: CASSLQGYTEAFF. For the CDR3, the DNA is TGTGCCAGCAGCCTGCAGGGCTACACTGAAGCTTTCTTT.

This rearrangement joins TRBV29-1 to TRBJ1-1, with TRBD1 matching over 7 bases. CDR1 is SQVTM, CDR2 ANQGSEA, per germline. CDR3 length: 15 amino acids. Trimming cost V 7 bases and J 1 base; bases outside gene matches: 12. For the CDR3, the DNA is TGCAGCGCGAACAGGGGCGCCGGTCCGAACACTGAAGCTTTCTTT. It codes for CSANRGAGPNTEAFF.

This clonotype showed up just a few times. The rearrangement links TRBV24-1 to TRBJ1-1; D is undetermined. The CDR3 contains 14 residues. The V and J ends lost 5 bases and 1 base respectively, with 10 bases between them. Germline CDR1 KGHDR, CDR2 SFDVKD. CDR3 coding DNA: TGTGCCACCAGTGTAGGTTCGTCGAACACTGAAGCTTTCTTT. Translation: CATSVGSSNTEAFF.

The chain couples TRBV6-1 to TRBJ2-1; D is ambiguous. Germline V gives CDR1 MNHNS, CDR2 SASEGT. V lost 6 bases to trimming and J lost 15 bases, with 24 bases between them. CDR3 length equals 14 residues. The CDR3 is CASSETEGYPLGFF. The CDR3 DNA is TGTGCCAGCAGCGAGACTGAAGGCTATCCCTTGGGGTTCTTC.

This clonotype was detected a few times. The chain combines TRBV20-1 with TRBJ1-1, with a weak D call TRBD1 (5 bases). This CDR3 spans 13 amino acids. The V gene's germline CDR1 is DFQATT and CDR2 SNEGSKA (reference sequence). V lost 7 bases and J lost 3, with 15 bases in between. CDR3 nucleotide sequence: TGCAGTGTAGCAGGGATGCAATACACTGAAGCTTTCTTT. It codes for CSVAGMQYTEAFF.

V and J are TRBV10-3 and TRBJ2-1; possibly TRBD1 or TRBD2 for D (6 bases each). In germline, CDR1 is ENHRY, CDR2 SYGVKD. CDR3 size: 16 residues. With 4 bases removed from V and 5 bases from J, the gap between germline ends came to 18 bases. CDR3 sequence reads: CAISAGRGRGDNEQFF. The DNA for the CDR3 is TGTGCCATCAGTGCAGGCAGGGGCCGCGGGGACAATGAGCAGTTCTTC.